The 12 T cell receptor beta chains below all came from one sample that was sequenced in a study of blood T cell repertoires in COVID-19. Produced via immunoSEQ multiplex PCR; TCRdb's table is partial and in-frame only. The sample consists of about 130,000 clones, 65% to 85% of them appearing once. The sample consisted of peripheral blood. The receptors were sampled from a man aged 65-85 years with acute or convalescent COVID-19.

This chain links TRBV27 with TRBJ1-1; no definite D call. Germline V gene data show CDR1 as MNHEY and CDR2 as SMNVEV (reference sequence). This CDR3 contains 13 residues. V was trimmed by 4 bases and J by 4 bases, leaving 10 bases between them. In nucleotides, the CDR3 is TGTGCCAGCAGTTATCGGTCTAGCACTGAAGCTTTCTTT. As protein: CASSYRSSTEAFF.

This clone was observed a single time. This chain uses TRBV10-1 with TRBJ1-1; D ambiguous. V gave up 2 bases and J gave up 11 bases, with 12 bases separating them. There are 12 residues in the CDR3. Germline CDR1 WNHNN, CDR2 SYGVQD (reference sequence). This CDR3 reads CASSEVGVAAFF. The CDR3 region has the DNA TGCGCCAGCAGTGAGGTCGGGGTCGCGGCTTTCTTT.

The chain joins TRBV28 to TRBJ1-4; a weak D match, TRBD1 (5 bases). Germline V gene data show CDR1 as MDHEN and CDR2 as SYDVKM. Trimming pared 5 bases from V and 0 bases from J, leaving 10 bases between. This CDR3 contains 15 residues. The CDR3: CASSGADATNEKLFF. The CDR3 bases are TGTGCCAGCAGTGGGGCGGACGCAACTAATGAAAAACTGTTTTTT.

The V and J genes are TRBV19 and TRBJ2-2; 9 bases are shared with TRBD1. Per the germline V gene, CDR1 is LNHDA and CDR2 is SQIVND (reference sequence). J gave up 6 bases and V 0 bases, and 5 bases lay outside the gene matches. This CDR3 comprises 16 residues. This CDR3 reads CASSIETGGYAGELFF. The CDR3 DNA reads TGTGCCAGTAGTATAGAAACAGGGGGCTATGCCGGGGAGCTGTTTTTT.

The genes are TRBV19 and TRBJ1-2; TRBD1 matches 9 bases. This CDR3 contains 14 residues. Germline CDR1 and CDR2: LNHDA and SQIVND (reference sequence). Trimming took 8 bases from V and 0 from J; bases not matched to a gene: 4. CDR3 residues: CASERTGANYGYTF. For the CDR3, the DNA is TGTGCCAGTGAGAGGACAGGGGCTAACTATGGCTACACCTTC.

In DNA, the CDR3 is TGTGCCAGCAGCTTGCTAGCGGGGACAACCACAGATACGCAGTATTTT. This sequence encodes CASSLLAGTTTDTQYF. The V gene is TRBV5-4, the J gene TRBJ2-3; TRBD2 matches at 9 bases. The V and J ends lost 1 base and 2 bases, in that order; junction bases with no gene match: 5. The CDR3 has 16 amino acids. Per the germline V gene, CDR1 is SGHNT and CDR2 is YYREEE (reference sequence).

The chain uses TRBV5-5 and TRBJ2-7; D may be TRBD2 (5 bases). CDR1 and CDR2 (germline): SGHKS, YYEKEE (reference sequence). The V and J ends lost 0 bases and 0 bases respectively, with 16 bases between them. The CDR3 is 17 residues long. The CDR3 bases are TGTGCCAGCAGCTTGGATCTCGCGGGCTCTAACTCCTACGAGCAGTACTTC. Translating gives CASSLDLAGSNSYEQYF.

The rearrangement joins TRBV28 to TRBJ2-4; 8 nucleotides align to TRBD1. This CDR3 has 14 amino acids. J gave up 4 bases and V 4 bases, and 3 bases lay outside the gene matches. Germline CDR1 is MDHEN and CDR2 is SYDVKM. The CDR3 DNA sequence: TGTGCCAGCAGTTCCCGGACAGGGAAAAACATTCAGTACTTC. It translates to CASSSRTGKNIQYF.

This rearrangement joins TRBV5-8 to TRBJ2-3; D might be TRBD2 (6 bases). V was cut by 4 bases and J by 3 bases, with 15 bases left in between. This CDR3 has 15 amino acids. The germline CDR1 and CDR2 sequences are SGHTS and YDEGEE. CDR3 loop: CASSRPMGRTDTQYF. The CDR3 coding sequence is TGTGCCAGCAGCCGACCCATGGGGAGGACAGATACGCAGTATTTT.

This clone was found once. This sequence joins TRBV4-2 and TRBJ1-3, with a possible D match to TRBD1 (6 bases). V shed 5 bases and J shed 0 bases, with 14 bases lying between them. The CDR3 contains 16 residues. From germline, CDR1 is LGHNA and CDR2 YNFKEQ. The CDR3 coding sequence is TGTGCCAGCAGCTCTGGGGGCCGGAGCTCTGGAAACACCATATATTTT. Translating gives CASSSGGRSSGNTIYF.

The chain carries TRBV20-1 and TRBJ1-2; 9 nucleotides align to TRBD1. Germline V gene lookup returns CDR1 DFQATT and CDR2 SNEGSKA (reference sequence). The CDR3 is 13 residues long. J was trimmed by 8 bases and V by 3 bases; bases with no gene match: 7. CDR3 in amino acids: CSASGQGRGGYTF. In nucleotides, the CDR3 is TGCAGTGCTAGTGGACAGGGGAGAGGCGGCTACACCTTC.

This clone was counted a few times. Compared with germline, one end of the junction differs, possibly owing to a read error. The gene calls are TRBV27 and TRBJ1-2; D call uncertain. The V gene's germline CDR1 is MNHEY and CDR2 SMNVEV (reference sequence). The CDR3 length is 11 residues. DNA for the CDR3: TGTGCCAGCGGTTATCCTTTCGGACTGAACTTC. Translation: CASGYPFGLNF.